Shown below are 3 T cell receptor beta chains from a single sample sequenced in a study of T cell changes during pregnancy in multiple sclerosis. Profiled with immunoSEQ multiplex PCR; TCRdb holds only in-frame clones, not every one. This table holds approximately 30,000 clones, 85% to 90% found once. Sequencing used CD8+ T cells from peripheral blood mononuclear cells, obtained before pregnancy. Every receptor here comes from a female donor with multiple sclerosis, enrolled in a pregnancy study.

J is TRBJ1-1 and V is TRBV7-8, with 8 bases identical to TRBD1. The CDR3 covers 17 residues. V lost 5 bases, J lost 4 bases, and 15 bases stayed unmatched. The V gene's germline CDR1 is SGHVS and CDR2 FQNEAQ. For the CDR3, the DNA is TGTGCCAGCAGCCTCGGACAGGGTTTCGTCGTGGGCACTGAAGCTTTCTTT. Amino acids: CASSLGQGFVVGTEAFF.

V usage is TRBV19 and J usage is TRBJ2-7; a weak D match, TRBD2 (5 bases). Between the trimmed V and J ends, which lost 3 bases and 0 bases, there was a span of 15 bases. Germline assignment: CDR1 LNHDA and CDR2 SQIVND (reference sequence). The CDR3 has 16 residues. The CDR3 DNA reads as TGTGCCAGTAGTATGAGGGTGGACGGGCTCTCCTACGAGCAGTACTTC. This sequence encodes CASSMRVDGLSYEQYF.

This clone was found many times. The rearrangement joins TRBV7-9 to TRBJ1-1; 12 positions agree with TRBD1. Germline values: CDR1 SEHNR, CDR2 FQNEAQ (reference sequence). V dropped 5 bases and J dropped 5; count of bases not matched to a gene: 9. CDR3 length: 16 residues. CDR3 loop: CASSPRDRGRDTEAFF. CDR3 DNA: TGTGCCAGCAGCCCGAGGGACAGGGGGCGGGATACTGAAGCTTTCTTT.